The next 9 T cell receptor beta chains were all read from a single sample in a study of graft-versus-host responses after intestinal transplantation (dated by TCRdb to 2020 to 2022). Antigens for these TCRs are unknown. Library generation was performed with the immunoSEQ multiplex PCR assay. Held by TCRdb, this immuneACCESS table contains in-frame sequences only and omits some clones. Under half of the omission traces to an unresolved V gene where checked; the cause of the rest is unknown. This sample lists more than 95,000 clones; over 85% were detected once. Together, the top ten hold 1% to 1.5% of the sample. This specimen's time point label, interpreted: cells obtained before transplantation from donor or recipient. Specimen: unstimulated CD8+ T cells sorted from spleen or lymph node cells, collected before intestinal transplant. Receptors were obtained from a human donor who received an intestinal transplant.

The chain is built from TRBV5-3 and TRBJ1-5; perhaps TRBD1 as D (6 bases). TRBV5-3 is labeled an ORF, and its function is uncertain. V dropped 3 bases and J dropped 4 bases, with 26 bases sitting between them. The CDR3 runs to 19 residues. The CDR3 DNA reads TGTGCCAGAAGCTCTAATTTCCGGGACACAAACTTAGGGAATCAGCCCCAGCATTTT. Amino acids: CARSSNFRDTNLGNQPQHF.

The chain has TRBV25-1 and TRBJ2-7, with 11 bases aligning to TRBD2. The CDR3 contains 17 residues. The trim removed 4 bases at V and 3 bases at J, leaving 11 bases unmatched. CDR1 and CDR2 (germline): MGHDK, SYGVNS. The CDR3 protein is CASSGGASGGLYYEQYF. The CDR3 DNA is TGTGCCAGCAGTGGGGGGGCTAGCGGGGGGTTATACTACGAGCAGTACTTC.

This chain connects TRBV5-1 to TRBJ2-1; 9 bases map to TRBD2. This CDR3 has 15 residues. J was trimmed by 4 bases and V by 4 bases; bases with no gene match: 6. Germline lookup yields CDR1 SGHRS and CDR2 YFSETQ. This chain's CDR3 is CASSPGTSSYNEQFF. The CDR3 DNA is TGCGCCAGCAGCCCCGGGACTAGCTCTTACAATGAGCAGTTCTTC.

CDR3: CASSPTGQENTGELFF. Here the CDR3 DNA reads TGTGCCAGCAGTCCGACCGGACAGGAGAACACCGGGGAGCTGTTTTTT. The chain carries TRBV27 and TRBJ2-2; 7 bases agree with TRBD1. Unmatched junction bases numbered 7, after V lost 5 bases and J lost 1 base. Germline loops: CDR1 MNHEY, CDR2 SMNVEV (reference sequence). The CDR3 loop spans 16 amino acids.

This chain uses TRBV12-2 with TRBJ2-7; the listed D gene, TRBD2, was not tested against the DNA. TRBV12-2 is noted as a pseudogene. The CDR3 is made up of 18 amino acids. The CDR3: CASRSIRTPEGWSYEQYF. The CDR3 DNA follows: TGTGCAAGTCGCAGTATAAGGACGCCGGAGGGATGGTCCTACGAGCAGTACTTC.

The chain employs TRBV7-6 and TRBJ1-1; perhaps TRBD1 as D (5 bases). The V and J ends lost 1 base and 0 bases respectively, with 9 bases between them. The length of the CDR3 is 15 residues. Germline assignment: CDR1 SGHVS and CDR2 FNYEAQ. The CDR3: CASSLGTGMNTEAFF. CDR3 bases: TGTGCCAGCAGCTTAGGCACAGGCATGAACACTGAAGCTTTCTTT.

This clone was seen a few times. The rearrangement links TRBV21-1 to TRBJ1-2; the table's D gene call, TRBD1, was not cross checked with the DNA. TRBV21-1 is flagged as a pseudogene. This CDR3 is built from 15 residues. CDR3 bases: TGTGCCAGCAGCACAGGGCTTGTGGGCTCCGATGGCTACACCTTC. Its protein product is CASSTGLVGSDGYTF.

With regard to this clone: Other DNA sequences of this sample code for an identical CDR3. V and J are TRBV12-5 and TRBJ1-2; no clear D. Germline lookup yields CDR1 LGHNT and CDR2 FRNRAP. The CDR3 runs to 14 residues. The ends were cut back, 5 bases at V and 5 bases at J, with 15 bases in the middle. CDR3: CASGLGEVLYGYTF. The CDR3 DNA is TGTGCTAGTGGTCTCGGAGAGGTTCTATATGGCTACACCTTC.

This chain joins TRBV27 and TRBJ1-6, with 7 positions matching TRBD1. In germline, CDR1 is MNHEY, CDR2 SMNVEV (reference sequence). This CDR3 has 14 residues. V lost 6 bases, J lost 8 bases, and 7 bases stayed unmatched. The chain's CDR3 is CASRPGQSHSPLHF. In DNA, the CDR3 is TGTGCCAGCAGGCCGGGACAGTCACATTCACCCCTCCACTTT.